The present T cell receptor beta chain was sequenced within a study of siplizumab effects on memory and regulatory T cells. Study results and caveats: Under siplizumab, an average roughly 69% of mappable alloreactive CD4+ clones were Treg-derived, compared with 25% to 30% in controls. Greater diversity than memory cells seemed evident in naive T cells, which also appeared to be major alloresponse contributors.

Per individual sample, approximately 91,000 TCR templates were assayed. Measured with immunoSEQ multiplex PCR; TCRdb has only the in-frame clones, and not every one. The sample has about 99,000 clones; about 93% are singletons. Points on this clone: Its antigen is still unknown.

The CDR3 extends over 15 amino acids. Trimming stripped 1 base from V and 0 bases from J, with 9 bases between. Germline V gene lookup returns CDR1 MGHDK and CDR2 SYGVNS. The clonotype comes from a human donor in good health. V and J are TRBV25-1 and TRBJ1-1; D is ambiguous. The material sequenced was Tregs sorted from blood. CDR3 protein: CASSESQKMNTEAFF. The CDR3 bases are TGTGCCAGCAGTGAATCGCAGAAAATGAACACTGAAGCTTTCTTT.